This TCR beta chain was identified during a study of shared clonotypes between healthy human individuals. General observations from the study: There were few donors, and this limited the genetic and exposure-history diversity represented.

Comment on this clone: What it binds is unknown.

Trimming cost V 0 bases and J 5 bases, with 8 bases left between them. There are 13 residues in the CDR3. The germline gives CDR1 GTSNPN, CDR2 SVGIG (reference sequence). Everyone who donated was a Caucasian adult who lived in Nashville, Tennessee. Using immunoSEQ multiplex PCR, the repertoire was profiled, and TCRdb retains in-frame clones only, with some absent. Altogether some 490,000 clones are present, around 80% being singletons, with the ten largest covering more than 10%. V usage is TRBV30 and J usage is TRBJ2-1, with no clear D. The receptor's source is a woman aged 40-49 years in good health. Some clones in this sample may be carry-over from other donors' samples. The sequenced sample was PBMCs. The CDR3: CAWSVVIHNEQFF. Written as DNA, the CDR3 is TGTGCCTGGAGTGTAGTGATCCACAATGAGCAGTTCTTC. The variable domain in full, with the rest retrieved from reference TRBV30 and TRBJ2-1, is SQTIHQWPATLVQPVGSPLSLECTVEGTSNPNLYWYRQAAGRGLQLLFYSVGIGQISSEVPQNLSASRPQDRQFILSSKKLLLSDSGFYLCAWSVVIHNEQFFGPGTRLTVL.